This T cell receptor beta chain originates from a study of T cell repertoires in aging, cancer and after chemotherapy. Study-wide context: Over several months to years, re-sampled healthy donor repertoires clearly shared clones.

General study points: In each cancer cohort, median generation probability increased across chemotherapy, suggesting thymic output rebounded. The repertoire data cannot show anything about immunological memory following chemotherapy.

From germline, CDR1 is LNHDA and CDR2 SQIVND (reference sequence). The CDR3 covers 16 residues. V lost 0 bases, J lost 3 bases, and 3 bases stayed unmatched. This clonotype was detected a few times. Its antigen remains unknown. Amplification of TCR beta used genomic DNA extracted from peripheral blood. TRB rearrangements spanning V, D and J were amplified using mixed TRB-A/B primers. TCRdb analysed the multiplex PCR reads with MiXCR anew, one entry per CDR3 protein. The data contain several thousand distinct CDR3 sequences, approximately 40% of them singletons. Sequencing used blood. The origin of this receptor is a human donor in good health. The chain employs TRBV19 and TRBJ1-5, with 9 bases fitting TRBD1. The CDR3 DNA sequence: TGTGCCAGTAGTATAGAAGGACAGGGGATCAATCAGCCCCAGCATTTT. Its translation: CASSIEGQGINQPQHF.